This is a list of T cell receptor beta chains from one sample in a study of OX40 agonist ivuxolimab in advanced cancers. TCRdb's table, derived via immunoSEQ multiplex PCR, lists solely in-frame clones and lacks some. Of roughly 20,000 clones listed, approximately 83% are singletons. Material: CD4+ or CD8+ T cells sorted from blood, obtained in a trial of the OX40 agonist ivuxolimab. The receptor source for this set is an adult with an advanced solid tumor such as melanoma, head and neck, liver or kidney cancer. The conserved cysteine and the conserved F or W are not part of the CDR3 here. The D gene is left open where the match is weak.

d_call: TRBD2
v_call: TRBV19
j_call: TRBJ2-1
cdr3_aa: ASRLGSLAGLNEQF

d_call: TRBD2
v_call: TRBV19
j_call: TRBJ2-1
cdr3_aa: ASSIGTSGVFDEQF

d_call: .
v_call: TRBV30
j_call: TRBJ2-7
cdr3_aa: AWSPDSYEQY

d_call: .
v_call: TRBV7-6
j_call: TRBJ2-7
cdr3_aa: ASSPGGAYEQY

d_call: TRBD2
v_call: TRBV27
j_call: TRBJ2-7
cdr3_aa: ATKPAGGPREQY

d_call: .
v_call: TRBV6-5
j_call: TRBJ1-2
cdr3_aa: ASSYSGFRDGYT

d_call: .
v_call: TRBV7-6
j_call: TRBJ2-2
cdr3_aa: ASNRGGGTGELF

d_call: .
v_call: TRBV2
j_call: TRBJ1-2
cdr3_aa: ASSVAAREGYT

d_call: .
v_call: TRBV2
j_call: TRBJ2-3
cdr3_aa: ASSAPGSFTDTQY

d_call: TRBD2
v_call: TRBV5-1
j_call: TRBJ2-2
cdr3_aa: ASSPWTSAGGELF

d_call: TRBD2
v_call: TRBV6-7
j_call: TRBJ2-7
cdr3_aa: ASSYGGGGYEQY

d_call: .
v_call: TRBV2
j_call: TRBJ2-1
cdr3_aa: ASSEGSSYNEQF

d_call: TRBD1
v_call: TRBV6-6
j_call: TRBJ2-7
cdr3_aa: ATRQGVNEQY

d_call: TRBD2
v_call: TRBV29-1
j_call: TRBJ2-5
cdr3_aa: SVADKTSGGPQETQY

d_call: .
v_call: TRBV5-1
j_call: TRBJ2-7
cdr3_aa: ASSLTGTYEQY

d_call: .
v_call: TRBV7-8
j_call: TRBJ2-3
cdr3_aa: ASSRILADTQY

d_call: .
v_call: TRBV7-9
j_call: TRBJ2-1
cdr3_aa: ASSLDGGHEQF

d_call: TRBD1
v_call: TRBV19
j_call: TRBJ2-3
cdr3_aa: ASFSGGQGTDTQY

d_call: .
v_call: TRBV5-6
j_call: TRBJ2-3
cdr3_aa: ASSLEGDPDTQY

d_call: .
v_call: TRBV6-5
j_call: TRBJ2-7
cdr3_aa: ASSLQVSVYDEQY

d_call: TRBD2
v_call: TRBV4-1
j_call: TRBJ2-7
cdr3_aa: ASSQTSGDTYEQY

d_call: TRBD1
v_call: TRBV5-5
j_call: TRBJ1-5
cdr3_aa: ASSFGQGIQPQH

d_call: .
v_call: TRBV7-6
j_call: TRBJ2-2
cdr3_aa: ASSPRGTGELF

d_call: TRBD1
v_call: TRBV29-1
j_call: TRBJ1-1
cdr3_aa: SAGDREWTEAF

d_call: .
v_call: TRBV19
j_call: TRBJ2-1
cdr3_aa: ASSIGNYNEQF

d_call: .
v_call: TRBV10-3
j_call: TRBJ2-2
cdr3_aa: AISDQQGRPTGELF

d_call: .
v_call: TRBV5-1
j_call: TRBJ2-7
cdr3_aa: ASSLSISYEQY

d_call: TRBD2
v_call: TRBV2
j_call: TRBJ2-7
cdr3_aa: ASSGSTGTSGLNSYEQY

d_call: .
v_call: TRBV27
j_call: TRBJ2-7
cdr3_aa: ASSWAGGDSYEQY

d_call: TRBD2
v_call: TRBV10-3
j_call: TRBJ2-7
cdr3_aa: AISGGTSGKQPYEQY

d_call: .
v_call: TRBV28
j_call: TRBJ1-1
cdr3_aa: ASSLTEVMNTEAF

d_call: .
v_call: TRBV6-5
j_call: TRBJ2-7
cdr3_aa: ASSGQAGWYEQY

d_call: TRBD2
v_call: TRBV2
j_call: TRBJ2-7
cdr3_aa: ASSEAVAGWNYEQY

d_call: .
v_call: TRBV28
j_call: TRBJ2-7
cdr3_aa: ASSFLYEQY

d_call: .
v_call: TRBV27
j_call: TRBJ1-4
cdr3_aa: ASSTGTSGGKLF

d_call: .
v_call: TRBV5-4
j_call: TRBJ2-2
cdr3_aa: ASSSRGGGELF

d_call: TRBD1
v_call: TRBV6-4
j_call: TRBJ1-1
cdr3_aa: ASRAGGLNTEAF

d_call: .
v_call: TRBV6-5
j_call: TRBJ2-3
cdr3_aa: ASSYSTLGDTQY

d_call: .
v_call: TRBV29-1
j_call: TRBJ2-3
cdr3_aa: SARTSTDTQY

d_call: .
v_call: TRBV19
j_call: TRBJ1-1
cdr3_aa: ASSSLPGTEAF

d_call: TRBD2
v_call: TRBV7-6
j_call: TRBJ2-7
cdr3_aa: ASNAGVGDEQY

d_call: .
v_call: TRBV27
j_call: TRBJ2-7
cdr3_aa: ASSLNRAYEQY

d_call: .
v_call: TRBV19
j_call: TRBJ2-2
cdr3_aa: ASTGLANTGELF

d_call: .
v_call: TRBV2
j_call: TRBJ1-1
cdr3_aa: ASNRDTNTEAF